This TCR beta chain was sequenced for a study of Graves' ophthalmopathy and Graves' hyperthyroidism. Turning to this clonotype: The antigen is unknown. A read error may produce the germline difference seen at one junction end.

The CDR3 runs 13 residues. Per germline, CDR1 SGHTA and CDR2 FQGTGA. Overall study results and limits: From stable hyperthyroidism, ophthalmopathy was separated by a 13-signature model with 85% to 90% sensitivity and less than 83% specificity.

The authors amplified TCR beta CDR3 regions from RNA transcripts. First-round RT-PCR relied on HTBI primers, and a second-round multiplex PCR came next. One entry per CDR3 protein results from TCRdb running MiXCR on the multiplex PCR reads. The profile covers about 240,000 distinct CDR3 sequences, with about 46% appearing a single time and around half taken by the ten largest. Ophthalmopathy donors showed moderate-to-severe activity, CAS ≥3, NOSPECS ≥4 and a duration under 3 months. Uncontrolled infections, pregnancy, lactation or other autoimmune diseases led to patient exclusion. Sequencing was performed on peripheral blood. This clonotype was obtained from an adult man with Graves' ophthalmopathy. The V and J genes are TRBV7-3 and TRBJ2-5; tentatively, D is TRBD2 (6 bases). The CDR3 loop is CVSSPLAQETQYF. The CDR3 DNA sequence: TGTGTCAGCAGCCCACTAGCACAAGAGACCCAGTACTTC.